This T cell receptor (beta chain) was sequenced during a study of shared T cell receptors in the human thymus. V dropped 2 bases and J dropped 4; count of bases not matched to a gene: 21. Germline CDR1 LGHNA, CDR2 YNFKEQ. The CDR3 is 20 amino acids. Clones were read by immunoSEQ multiplex PCR, and TCRdb kept only the in-frame ones, dropping some. The sample consists of hundreds of thousands of clones, more than 70% of them appearing once. The same sample was also studied in work on human thymus T cells.

The chain has TRBV4-2 and TRBJ1-1; 8 nucleotides line up with TRBD1. Input material: thymocytes. The receptor comes from a boy less than two years old with a congenital heart defect. The CDR3 DNA reads TGTGCCAGCAGCCAACTAAAGCCCCACCGACAGGGGTCGATTTCCACTGAAGCTTTCTTT. Its translation is CASSQLKPHRQGSISTEAFF.